The 19 T cell receptor beta chains given below trace back to one sample, sequenced in a study of cytomegalovirus exposure and HLA in healthy donors. PCR involved 60 Vbeta and 13 Jbeta primers. The data were produced by immunoSEQ multiplex PCR, yet TCRdb's version contains in-frame clones alone and is incomplete. The data hold 100,000 to 150,000 clones, with roughly 79% observed a single time. Sequenced input: PBMCs. The receptors shown here come from a woman in her fifties or sixties in good health and CMV-seronegative.

This sequence joins TRBV7-8 and TRBJ2-3; the match to TRBD2 covers 8 bases. This CDR3 is 19 amino acids long. Per germline, CDR1 SGHVS and CDR2 FQNEAQ. The ends lost 5 bases at V and 2 bases at J; junction bases unmatched: 18. The CDR3 DNA reads TGTGCCAGCAGCGATCCGGGACTAGGCTTTCTGGTTTCCACAGATACGCAGTATTTT. Protein product: CASSDPGLGFLVSTDTQYF.

The gene calls are TRBV19 and TRBJ1-2, with D perhaps matching TRBD1 (5 bases). This CDR3 has 16 amino acids. The V end lost 5 bases, the J end lost 3 bases, and 19 bases lay between the germline ends. Germline-derived CDR1 and CDR2 are LNHDA and SQIVND (reference sequence). The CDR3, as DNA: TGTGCCAGTAGTTCCCGGACCGACCCCAGGGACTATGGCTACACCTTC. Its protein product is CASSSRTDPRDYGYTF.

The gene calls are TRBV7-2 and TRBJ1-2; TRBD1 matches 9 bases. CDR3 length: 15 residues. V lost 5 bases and J lost 4; bases outside the gene matches: 8. Germline lookup yields CDR1 SGHTA and CDR2 FQGNSA. This CDR3 reads CASSTRQGGIYGYTF. CDR3 nucleotides: TGTGCCAGCAGCACCAGACAGGGGGGGATCTATGGCTACACCTTC.

The rearrangement links TRBV7-2 to TRBJ1-5, with D unresolved. CDR1 and CDR2 (germline): SGHTA, FQGNSA. This CDR3 has 16 residues. V was shortened by 2 bases and J by 4 bases, with 15 bases between the two germline ends. CDR3 DNA sequence: TGTGCCAGCAGCTTAACACCATTCCAGGCTAATCAGCCCCAGCATTTT. Amino acids: CASSLTPFQANQPQHF.

The genes are TRBV28 and TRBJ2-7; 9 positions match TRBD2. This CDR3 is built from 16 residues. The V segment lost 2 bases and the J segment 0 bases; nucleotides outside the gene matches: 5. From germline, CDR1 is MDHEN and CDR2 SYDVKM. The CDR3 loop reads CASSLGTSPSSYEQYF. CDR3 nucleotides: TGTGCCAGCAGTTTAGGGACTAGCCCAAGCTCCTACGAGCAGTACTTC. The entire variable domain, with the rest obtained from reference TRBV28 and TRBJ2-7, is as follows: DVKVTQSSRYLVKRTGEKVFLECVQDMDHENMFWYRQDPGLGLRLIYFSYDVKMKEKGDIPEGYSVSREKKERFSLILESASTNQTSMYLCASSLGTSPSSYEQYFGPGTRLTVT.

The V gene is TRBV10-3, the J gene TRBJ2-1; weak D call: TRBD2 (6 bases). Germline V gene lookup returns CDR1 ENHRY and CDR2 SYGVKD. The V end lost 4 bases, the J end lost 10 bases, and 26 bases lay between the germline ends. The CDR3 contains 17 residues. The CDR3 loop reads CAISGGYGRQRPGEQFF. CDR3 DNA sequence: TGTGCCATCAGTGGGGGGTACGGGAGACAGCGGCCGGGGGAGCAGTTCTTC.

The gene calls are TRBV11-3 and TRBJ2-1; weak D call: TRBD2 (6 bases). Trimming stripped 2 bases from V and 4 bases from J, with 9 bases between. Germline V gene data show CDR1 as SGHNT and CDR2 as YENEEA. The CDR3 runs to 14 residues. Written as DNA, the CDR3 is TGTGCCAGCAGCTTATCCGGGAGATACAATGAGCAGTTCTTC. Translated, it gives CASSLSGRYNEQFF.

The chain joins TRBV6-5 to TRBJ1-1; TRBD1 matches 10 bases. V lost 5 bases and J lost 8; bases outside the gene matches: 11. Germline V gene data show CDR1 as MNHEY and CDR2 as SVGAGI. The CDR3 extends over 15 amino acids. The CDR3 DNA follows: TGTGCCAGCAGTGGGCGACAGGGGGCTGGGGCGGAAGCTTTCTTT. It encodes CASSGRQGAGAEAFF.

V usage is TRBV30 and J usage is TRBJ2-2, with 7 bases lining up with TRBD2. The CDR3 is made up of 14 amino acids. The J segment lost 5 bases and the V segment lost 1 base, leaving 4 bases of the junction unmatched. Germline loops: CDR1 GTSNPN, CDR2 SVGIG (reference sequence). CDR3 amino acids: CAWSGGLETGELFF. As DNA, the CDR3 is TGTGCCTGGAGTGGAGGACTAGAGACCGGGGAGCTGTTTTTT.

The table lists this clone with a few counts. J is TRBJ1-2 and V is TRBV6-5; D is possibly TRBD1 (6 bases). The CDR3 consists of 14 residues. CDR1 is MNHEY, CDR2 SVGAGI, per germline. V was shortened by 7 bases and J by 5 bases, with 17 bases between the two germline ends. The CDR3: CASTATQGSYGYTF. Written as DNA, the CDR3 is TGTGCCAGCACCGCAACTCAGGGGTCGTATGGCTACACCTTC.

The chain couples TRBV6-5 to TRBJ1-5; 9 bases agree with TRBD1. V gave up 4 bases and J gave up 3 bases; unmatched junction bases: 7. CDR1 is MNHEY and CDR2 is SVGAGI in the germline V gene. This CDR3 has 16 residues. This CDR3 is CASSSSGTGYNQPQHF. The DNA for the CDR3 is TGTGCCAGCAGTTCGTCCGGGACAGGGTACAATCAGCCCCAGCATTTT.

This CDR3 is CATGRDRNTGELFF. CDR3 coding DNA: TGTGCCACCGGCCGGGACAGAAACACCGGGGAGCTGTTTTTT. The chain uses TRBV7-2 and TRBJ2-2; 7 positions agree with TRBD1. The CDR3 is 14 residues long. From germline, CDR1 is SGHTA and CDR2 FQGNSA. The ends lost 10 bases at V and 2 bases at J; junction bases unmatched: 7.

The chain has TRBV7-9 and TRBJ2-1, with 8 bases identical to TRBD2. This CDR3 comprises 16 residues. The J segment lost 2 bases and the V segment lost 3 bases, leaving 6 bases of the junction unmatched. CDR1 is SEHNR, CDR2 FQNEAQ, per germline (reference sequence). The CDR3 here is CASSFPTSGAYNEQFF. CDR3 DNA: TGTGCCAGCAGCTTTCCTACTAGCGGAGCCTACAATGAGCAGTTCTTC.

The V gene is TRBV28, the J gene TRBJ2-3; D perhaps matches TRBD1 (6 bases). The CDR3 consists of 14 residues. CDR1 and CDR2 from the germline V gene are MDHEN and SYDVKM. Trimming removed 3 bases from V and 6 bases from J, with 13 bases in between. CDR3 in DNA: TGTGCCAGCAGTTTGGTGTTGAGGGGGGATACGCAGTATTTT. Amino acids: CASSLVLRGDTQYF.

The chain employs TRBV5-3 and TRBJ1-2; D gene ambiguous. TRBV5-3 belongs to the ORF category, with a function that is uncertain. The CDR3 consists of 14 residues. V dropped 0 bases and J dropped 8 bases, with 14 bases sitting between them. In nucleotides, the CDR3 is TGTGCCAGAAGCTTGGATTTCGGGGTGGGCGGCTACACCTTC. Translation: CARSLDFGVGGYTF.

V and J are TRBV5-1 and TRBJ1-3; 8 bases fit TRBD1. From germline, CDR1 is SGHRS and CDR2 YFSETQ. The CDR3 consists of 15 residues. J was trimmed by 4 bases and V by 1 base; bases with no gene match: 4. In DNA form, the CDR3 reads TGCGCCAGCAGCTTGTCCAGGGGGCTGGGAAACACCATATATTTT. It encodes CASSLSRGLGNTIYF. Combining the CDR3 with reference TRBV5-1 and TRBJ1-3 gives the whole variable domain KAGVTQTPRYLIKTRGQQVTLSCSPISGHRSVSWYQQTPGQGLQFLFEYFSETQRNKGNFPGRFSGRQFSNSRSEMNVSTLELGDSALYLCASSLSRGLGNTIYFGEGSWLTVV.

The chain joins TRBV6-5 to TRBJ2-7, with 7 bases identical to TRBD1. The ends lost 8 bases at V and 1 base at J; junction bases unmatched: 5. The CDR3 is made up of 13 amino acids. The germline gives CDR1 MNHEY, CDR2 SVGAGI. CDR3 protein: CASADRASYEQYF. CDR3 bases: TGTGCCAGCGCAGACAGGGCATCCTACGAGCAGTACTTC.

CDR3 DNA: TGTGCCATCAGTGAGGGTAGCGGGAGGAACACAGATACGCAGTATTTT. The encoded protein is CAISEGSGRNTDTQYF. The chain joins TRBV10-3 to TRBJ2-3; 10 nucleotides agree with TRBD2. Germline-derived CDR1 and CDR2 are ENHRY and SYGVKD. Trimming took 2 bases from V and 2 from J; bases not matched to a gene: 4. The CDR3 has 16 amino acids.

This chain links TRBV4-3 with TRBJ1-3; weak D call: TRBD1 (5 bases). Germline loops: CDR1 LGHNA, CDR2 YSLEER. The V end lost 6 bases, the J end lost 1 base, and 13 bases lay between the germline ends. The CDR3 sequence is 15 residues long. The CDR3 coding sequence is TGCGCCAGCAGACAAAACGGGGGTTCTGGAAACACCATATATTTT. Its protein product is CASRQNGGSGNTIYF.